The 2 T cell receptor beta chains given below trace back to one sample, sequenced in a study of blood T cells in healthy people across ages. Primed by a sample-barcoded 5' primer and a J-beta primer mix, a second PCR proceeded for 7 to 11 cycles. Each CDR3 protein gets one entry after TCRdb re-called the 5' RACE reads with MiXCR. The sample has hundreds of thousands of distinct CDR3 sequences, around 50% seen once. Sequenced sample: blood. The receptor source for this set is a man in his forties in good health.

The chain recombines TRBV27 with TRBJ2-4, with D tentatively TRBD1 or TRBD2 (5 bases each). Germline lookup yields CDR1 MNHEY and CDR2 SMNVEV (reference sequence). Trimming took off 3 bases at V and 1 base at J, with 13 bases between the two ends. The CDR3 length is 16 residues. CDR3 sequence reads: CASSFFSEGAKNIQYF. The CDR3, as DNA: TGTGCCAGCAGTTTTTTCTCTGAGGGGGCCAAAAACATTCAGTACTTC.

This clonotype was seen just once. The chain has TRBV3-1 and TRBJ2-7; TRBD1 is a possible D gene (5 bases). The V gene lost 0 bases and the J gene lost 1 base, with 7 bases spanning the gap. Germline V gives CDR1 LGHDT, CDR2 YNNKEL (reference sequence). The CDR3 totals 14 residues. The chain's CDR3 is CASSQDGASYEQYF. CDR3 DNA sequence: TGTGCCAGCAGCCAAGATGGGGCTTCCTACGAGCAGTACTTC.